Presented here are 14 T cell receptor beta chains from one specimen sequenced in a study of T-cell reconstitution after alpha-beta-depleted transplantation in children. Unique molecular identifiers were incorporated into the prepared TCRbeta library. TCRdb ran MiXCR on the PCR reads and lists one entry per CDR3 protein. Here the sample spans some 640,000 distinct CDR3 sequences, around 17% being singletons. Material: PBMCs from the stem cell graft donor, obtained from the stem cell graft. Receptors originate from a human donor who donated a stem cell graft to a child with acute myeloid leukemia.

To note about this clonotype: A much larger clone sits a single nucleotide away, making a read error possible. V usage is TRBV20-1 and J usage is TRBJ2-2; TRBD1 matches at 7 bases. CDR3 length: 14 residues. From germline, CDR1 is DFQATT and CDR2 SNEGSKA (reference sequence). With V trimmed by 0 bases and J by 4 bases, 2 bases remained unmatched. The CDR3 bases are TGCAGTGCTAGAGATAGGGACAGCACCGGGGAGCTGTTTTTT. Its translation is CSARDRDSTGELFF.

This clonotype was counted ten times or more. This rearrangement joins TRBV12-3 or TRBV12-4 to TRBJ2-7; TRBD1 matches 7 bases. J was trimmed by 0 bases and V by 6 bases; bases with no gene match: 8. The CDR3 totals 15 residues. The CDR3 loop is CASSIGAGGSYEQYV. CDR3 sequence (DNA): TGTGCCAGCAGCATCGGGGCAGGGGGCTCCTACGAGCAGTACGTC.

This clonotype was detected many times. The chain combines TRBV5-6 with TRBJ2-3; D unclear. From germline, CDR1 is SGHDT and CDR2 YYEEEE. Trimming removed 2 bases at V and 6 bases at J, with 7 bases between. The CDR3 contains 12 residues. The chain's CDR3 is CASSFSFDTQYF. The DNA for the CDR3 is TGTGCCAGCAGCTTCAGTTTCGATACGCAGTATTTT.

The chain carries TRBV6-2 or TRBV6-3 and TRBJ2-1; 7 bases map to TRBD1. Trimming took 5 bases from V and 0 from J; bases not matched to a gene: 7. The CDR3 length is 16 residues. Germline V gives CDR1 MNHEY, CDR2 SVGEGT. The CDR3 region is CASSADREHSYNEQFF. Written as DNA, the CDR3 is TGTGCCAGCAGTGCCGACAGGGAACACTCCTACAATGAGCAGTTCTTC.

The V and J genes are TRBV12-3 or TRBV12-4 and TRBJ2-3; perhaps TRBD2 as D (5 bases). V shed 4 bases and J shed 9 bases, with 26 bases lying between them. The CDR3 spans 17 residues. The CDR3 sequence: CASSSATAEDPGNTQYF. DNA for the CDR3: TGTGCCAGCAGTTCCGCTACCGCGGAGGATCCAGGCAACACGCAGTATTTT.

This clonotype showed up many times. The V call is TRBV7-2, the J call TRBJ2-7; 11 nucleotides match TRBD2. This CDR3 spans 14 amino acids. The ends lost 5 bases at V and 3 bases at J; junction bases unmatched: 3. Germline V gene data show CDR1 as SGHTA and CDR2 as FQGNSA. The CDR3 region has the DNA TGTGCCAGCAGCCCCGGGACTAGCGGCTACGAGCAGTACTTC. It translates to CASSPGTSGYEQYF. The variable domain in full, with the rest retrieved from reference TRBV7-2 and TRBJ2-7, is GAGVSQSPSNKVTEKGKDVELRCDPISGHTALYWYRQSLGQGLEFLIYFQGNSAPDKSGLPSDRFSAERTGGSVSTLTIQRTQQEDSAVYLCASSPGTSGYEQYFGPGTRLTVT.

This clonotype has only a few counts. The chain joins TRBV20-1 to TRBJ1-1, with TRBD1 identical over 7 bases. The CDR3 covers 13 residues. Germline CDR1 and CDR2: DFQATT and SNEGSKA (reference sequence). Trimming at V came to 1 base and at J to 5 bases, leaving 4 bases not matched to a gene. The CDR3 bases are TGCAGTGCTAGAGGACAGGGAGAGACTGAAGCTTTCTTT. This encodes CSARGQGETEAFF.

This clonotype came up many times. The gene calls are TRBV20-1 and TRBJ2-7; 9 positions match TRBD2. The germline V gene has CDR1 DFQATT and CDR2 SNEGSKA (reference sequence). V lost 7 bases to trimming and J lost 4 bases; unmatched junction nucleotides: 14. The CDR3 totals 15 residues. The CDR3: CSVTGLALPSYEQYF. The CDR3 nucleotides read TGCAGTGTCACGGGACTAGCTTTACCTTCTTACGAGCAGTACTTC.

In its sample, this clonotype was seen many times. The chain joins TRBV20-1 to TRBJ1-1; 8 nucleotides line up with TRBD1. Germline V CDR1 and CDR2: DFQATT, SNEGSKA (reference sequence). The CDR3 sequence is 19 residues long. With V trimmed by 2 bases and J by 2 bases, 19 bases remained unmatched. CDR3 residues: CSARTIRDPDRGLNTEAFF. CDR3 coding DNA: TGCAGTGCTAGAACTATTAGGGACCCCGACAGGGGATTAAACACTGAAGCTTTCTTT.

The chain links TRBV7-6 to TRBJ1-5; 8 bases map to TRBD1. From germline, CDR1 is SGHVS and CDR2 FNYEAQ. J gave up 5 bases and V 4 bases, and 7 bases lay outside the gene matches. The CDR3 consists of 15 residues. CDR3: CASSSRTGHDQPQHF. The CDR3 nucleotides read TGTGCCAGCAGCTCTAGGACAGGGCACGATCAGCCCCAGCATTTT. Full variable domain (outside the CDR3, taken from reference TRBV7-6 and TRBJ1-5): GAGVSQSPRYKVTKRGQDVALRCDPISGHVSLYWYRQALGQGPEFLTYFNYEAQQDKSGLPNDRFSAERPEGSISTLTIQRTEQRDSAMYRCASSSRTGHDQPQHFGDGTRLSIL.

There are many counts of this clonotype. The J gene is TRBJ2-3, the V gene TRBV5-6; possible D gene TRBD2, 6 bases. The germline CDR1 and CDR2 sequences are SGHDT and YYEEEE. V was cut by 0 bases and J by 4 bases, with 12 bases left in between. The CDR3 sequence is 15 residues long. The CDR3 DNA is TGTGCCAGCAGCTTGGCCATCGGGGGAGCAGATACGCAGTATTTT. Amino acid sequence: CASSLAIGGADTQYF. The complete variable domain, with remaining parts taken from reference TRBV5-6 and TRBJ2-3, reads DAGVTQSPTHLIKTRGQQVTLRCSPKSGHDTVSWYQQALGQGPQFIFQYYEEEERQRGNFPDRFSGHQFPNYSSELNVNALLLGDSALYLCASSLAIGGADTQYFGPGTRLTVL.

This clonotype was counted many times. The rearrangement uses TRBV5-6 and TRBJ1-1, with a possible D match to TRBD1 (6 bases). V gave up 2 bases and J gave up 4 bases, with 12 bases separating them. CDR1 is SGHDT and CDR2 is YYEEEE in the germline V gene. This CDR3 comprises 14 residues. The CDR3 region is CASSLEGGGTEAFF. The CDR3 nucleotides are TGTGCCAGCAGCTTAGAGGGAGGGGGCACTGAAGCTTTCTTT.

This clonotype was picked up many times. The chain combines TRBV6-4 with TRBJ2-3, with 8 positions matching TRBD1. Germline trimming cut 2 bases from V and 3 bases from J; bases unmatched to any gene: 4. Germline V gene sequence: CDR1 MRHNA, CDR2 SNTAGT. This CDR3 contains 15 residues. CDR3 region: CASSDGQGGTDTQYF. For the CDR3, the DNA is TGTGCCAGCAGTGACGGACAGGGTGGAACAGATACGCAGTATTTT.

The chain employs TRBV11-2 and TRBJ2-3; 12 bases align to TRBD1. Germline assignment: CDR1 SGHAT and CDR2 FQNNGV. The junction had 12 bases not matched to a gene; V was cut back by 4 bases and J by 4 bases. The CDR3 runs 18 residues. The CDR3 region is CASSSGTGGAGSPDTQYF. The CDR3 DNA sequence: TGTGCCAGCAGCTCCGGGACAGGGGGCGCCGGGAGCCCAGATACGCAGTATTTT.